The TCR beta chain described here comes from a study of blood T cell repertoires in COVID-19. Across the whole study: COVID-19 samples, acute and convalescent, were from the United States, Italy and Spain. T cells, B-cell-depleted T cells, or PBMCs provided the cDNA or gDNA that served as material.

The V gene's germline CDR1 is SNHLY and CDR2 FYNNEI. With 8 bases removed from V and 2 bases from J, the gap between germline ends came to 16 bases. CDR3 length: 14 amino acids. In the authors' workflow: The authors estimated nucleated cell counts from reference gene primer amplification. The method was immunoSEQ multiplex PCR; TCRdb's version includes in-frame clones alone and lacks a portion of them. The DNA gave D and trimming, while V, J and clone size come from that table. The sample lists fewer than 200,000 clones, approximately 90% occurring once. This sequence joins TRBV2 and TRBJ2-7, with a weak D call TRBD1 (6 bases). The sample comprised peripheral blood. The TCR was taken from a woman between 18 and 29 years old who had recovered from COVID-19. The CDR3 sequence: CASGGWTDPYEQYF. DNA of the CDR3: TGTGCCAGCGGGGGATGGACAGACCCCTACGAGCAGTACTTC.